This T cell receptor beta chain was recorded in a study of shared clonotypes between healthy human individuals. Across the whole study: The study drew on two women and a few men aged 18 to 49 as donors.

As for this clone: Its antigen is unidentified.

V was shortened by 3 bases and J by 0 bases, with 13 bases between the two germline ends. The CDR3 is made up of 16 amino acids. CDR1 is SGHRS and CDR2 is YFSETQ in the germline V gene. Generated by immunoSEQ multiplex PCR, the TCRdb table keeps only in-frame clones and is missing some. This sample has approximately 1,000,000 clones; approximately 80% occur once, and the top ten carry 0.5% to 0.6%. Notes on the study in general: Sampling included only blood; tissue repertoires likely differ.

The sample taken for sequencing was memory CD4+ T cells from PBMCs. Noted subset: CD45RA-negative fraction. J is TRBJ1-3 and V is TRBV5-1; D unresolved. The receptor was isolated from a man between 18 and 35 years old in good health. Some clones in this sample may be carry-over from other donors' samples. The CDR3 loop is CASSSRTGSSGNTIYF. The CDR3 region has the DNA TGCGCCAGCAGCTCCAGGACGGGGAGCTCTGGAAACACCATATATTTT. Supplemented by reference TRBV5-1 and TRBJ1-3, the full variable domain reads KAGVTQTPRYLIKTRGQQVTLSCSPISGHRSVSWYQQTPGQGLQFLFEYFSETQRNKGNFPGRFSGRQFSNSRSEMNVSTLELGDSALYLCASSSRTGSSGNTIYFGEGSWLTVV.